A single TCR beta chain is shown here with its context. The CDR3 is 14 amino acids. Unmatched junction bases numbered 3, after V lost 4 bases and J lost 1 base. CDR1 LGHDT and CDR2 YNNKEL come from the germline V gene (reference sequence). This sample was taken from a study of control samples from healthy donors and cancer patients. Profiled with immunoSEQ multiplex PCR; TCRdb holds only in-frame clones, not every one. The sample holds over 70,000 clones, around nine tenths seen once. Source material: PBMCs. The rearrangement joins TRBV3-1 (or the pseudogene TRBV3-2) to TRBJ1-1, with 7 nucleotides matching TRBD1. The clonotype originates from a woman aged 50 to 65 with colorectal cancer. The CDR3 DNA sequence: TGTGCCAGCAGCCCCAGGGGGACGAACACTGAAGCTTTCTTT. Encoded protein: CASSPRGTNTEAFF.